Listed below are T cell receptor beta chains from one sample, sequenced in a study of blood T cell repertoires in COVID-19. Assay: immunoSEQ multiplex PCR; the TCRdb copy retains only in-frame clones and omits some. The table includes some 110,000 clones, over 80% detected once. The specimen was peripheral blood. The receptors were sampled from a woman in her sixties or seventies with acute or convalescent COVID-19. The CDR3 runs from the conserved cysteine through the conserved F or W. Fields, in order: D gene, J gene, V gene, clone size, CDR3 protein, CDR3 DNA. The D gene is left open where the match is weak. Part of the rows lack a size; the others show once, few, many or a class for expanded clones.

d_gene: -
j_gene: TRBJ2-1
v_gene: TRBV27
abundance: -
CDR3aa: CASSDDGGGYNEQFF
CDR3nt: TGTGCCAGCAGCGACGACGGGGGTGGGTACAATGAGCAGTTCTTC

d_gene: -
j_gene: TRBJ2-1
v_gene: TRBV30
abundance: -
CDR3aa: CAWSGLARSYNEQFF
CDR3nt: TGTGCCTGGAGCGGACTTGCAAGGTCTTACAATGAGCAGTTCTTC

d_gene: -
j_gene: TRBJ2-3
v_gene: TRBV4-2
abundance: -
CDR3aa: CASSQGTDTDTQYF
CDR3nt: TGTGCCAGCAGCCAAGGGACTGACACAGATACGCAGTATTTT

d_gene: -
j_gene: TRBJ1-6
v_gene: TRBV19
abundance: few
CDR3aa: CASSIGRGPNSPLHF
CDR3nt: TGTGCCAGTAGTATAGGGAGGGGTCCTAATTCACCCCTCCACTTT

d_gene: TRBD2
j_gene: TRBJ2-1
v_gene: TRBV5-4
abundance: -
CDR3aa: CASSLSSGAYNEQFF
CDR3nt: TGTGCCAGCAGCTTGTCTAGCGGGGCTTACAATGAGCAGTTCTTC

d_gene: -
j_gene: TRBJ2-7
v_gene: TRBV6-1
abundance: -
CDR3aa: CASSESLLVSPYEQYF
CDR3nt: TGTGCCAGCAGTGAAAGTTTGCTGGTAAGCCCCTACGAGCAGTACTTC

d_gene: -
j_gene: TRBJ2-5
v_gene: TRBV30
abundance: -
CDR3aa: CAWSPGLQETQYF
CDR3nt: TGTGCCTGGAGCCCCGGACTCCAAGAGACCCAGTACTTC

d_gene: -
j_gene: TRBJ2-7
v_gene: TRBV28
abundance: once
CDR3aa: CASSPSGARGYYEQYF
CDR3nt: TGTGCCAGCAGTCCCTCGGGTGCTCGCGGTTATTACGAGCAGTACTTC

d_gene: -
j_gene: TRBJ1-1
v_gene: TRBV6-1
abundance: -
CDR3aa: CASSEGGLAPEAFF
CDR3nt: TGTGCCAGCAGTGAGGGGGGGCTCGCCCCTGAAGCTTTCTTT

d_gene: -
j_gene: TRBJ2-7
v_gene: TRBV11-3
abundance: -
CDR3aa: CASSLESSESYSYEQYF
CDR3nt: TGTGCCAGCAGCTTAGAGTCTAGCGAGTCCTATTCCTACGAGCAGTACTTC

d_gene: -
j_gene: TRBJ2-3
v_gene: TRBV9
abundance: -
CDR3aa: CASSARGLKADTQYF
CDR3nt: TGTGCCAGCAGCGCGCGAGGCCTGAAGGCAGATACGCAGTATTTT

d_gene: TRBD1
j_gene: TRBJ2-1
v_gene: TRBV6-1
abundance: -
CDR3aa: CASSKDRVVVDIRFF
CDR3nt: TGTGCCAGCAGCAAGGACAGGGTCGTAGTGGACATCAGGTTCTTC

d_gene: TRBD1
j_gene: TRBJ1-2
v_gene: TRBV11-2
abundance: -
CDR3aa: CASSLGDRFGYTF
CDR3nt: TGTGCCAGCAGCTTAGGGGACAGGTTTGGCTACACCTTC

d_gene: TRBD2
j_gene: TRBJ2-5
v_gene: TRBV5-1
abundance: -
CDR3aa: CASSLGLAGVHSETQYF
CDR3nt: TGCGCCAGCAGCTTGGGTCTAGCGGGGGTGCATAGCGAGACCCAGTACTTC

d_gene: -
j_gene: TRBJ1-1
v_gene: TRBV7-8
abundance: -
CDR3aa: CASSLEGVVGAFF
CDR3nt: TGTGCCAGCAGCTTAGAGGGGGTTGTGGGAGCTTTCTTT

d_gene: -
j_gene: TRBJ2-4
v_gene: TRBV6-5
abundance: -
CDR3aa: CASKEGRAKNIQYF
CDR3nt: TGTGCCAGCAAGGAGGGCAGAGCCAAAAACATTCAGTACTTC

d_gene: TRBD1
j_gene: TRBJ1-6
v_gene: TRBV2
abundance: -
CDR3aa: CASSEDRGLYNSPLHF
CDR3nt: TGTGCCAGCAGTGAAGACAGGGGGTTGTATAATTCACCCCTCCACTTT

d_gene: TRBD2
j_gene: TRBJ2-2
v_gene: TRBV5-1
abundance: -
CDR3aa: CASSLSPGGTGELFF
CDR3nt: TGCGCCAGCAGCCTGTCGCCCGGGGGGACCGGGGAGCTGTTTTTT

d_gene: -
j_gene: TRBJ1-1
v_gene: TRBV5-1
abundance: -
CDR3aa: CASIGGPMNTEAFF
CDR3nt: TGCGCCAGCATCGGGGGACCCATGAACACTGAAGCTTTCTTT

d_gene: TRBD2
j_gene: TRBJ2-5
v_gene: TRBV20-1
abundance: once
CDR3aa: CSASVASGGQETQYF
CDR3nt: TGCAGTGCTAGTGTGGCTAGCGGGGGGCAAGAGACCCAGTACTTC

d_gene: TRBD2
j_gene: TRBJ2-7
v_gene: TRBV5-1
abundance: -
CDR3aa: CASSPGGYEQYF
CDR3nt: TGCGCCAGCAGCCCCGGGGGGTACGAGCAGTACTTC

d_gene: TRBD1
j_gene: TRBJ1-6
v_gene: TRBV5-4
abundance: -
CDR3aa: CASNRQGAGPSSPLHF
CDR3nt: TGTGCCAGCAACCGACAGGGGGCGGGTCCAAGTTCACCCCTCCACTTT

d_gene: -
j_gene: TRBJ2-3
v_gene: TRBV5-6
abundance: -
CDR3aa: CASSLNSGGTDTQYF
CDR3nt: TGTGCCAGCAGCTTGAATTCAGGGGGCACAGATACGCAGTATTTT

d_gene: TRBD2
j_gene: TRBJ2-1
v_gene: TRBV5-1
abundance: once
CDR3aa: CASSVGGGGAPNEQFF
CDR3nt: TGCGCCAGCAGCGTAGGTGGCGGGGGGGCCCCCAATGAGCAGTTCTTC

d_gene: TRBD1
j_gene: TRBJ1-6
v_gene: TRBV28
abundance: -
CDR3aa: CASTYRDRGYSPLHF
CDR3nt: TGTGCCAGCACCTATCGGGACAGGGGTTATTCACCCCTCCACTTT

d_gene: TRBD1
j_gene: TRBJ1-2
v_gene: TRBV6-1
abundance: -
CDR3aa: CASSETGSNYGYTF
CDR3nt: TGTGCCAGCAGTGAGACAGGGAGTAACTATGGCTACACCTTC

d_gene: -
j_gene: TRBJ2-5
v_gene: TRBV7-6
abundance: -
CDR3aa: CASSPHERVQETQYF
CDR3nt: TGTGCCAGCAGCCCTCATGAGCGGGTACAAGAGACCCAGTACTTC

d_gene: TRBD1
j_gene: TRBJ1-5
v_gene: TRBV27
abundance: -
CDR3aa: CASSPRTGGDQPQHF
CDR3nt: TGTGCCAGCAGTCCCCGGACAGGGGGGGATCAGCCCCAGCATTTT

d_gene: TRBD2
j_gene: TRBJ2-5
v_gene: TRBV5-4
abundance: -
CDR3aa: CASSPRLAGRSQETQYF
CDR3nt: TGTGCCAGCAGCCCCAGACTAGCGGGAAGAAGTCAAGAGACCCAGTACTTC

d_gene: TRBD2
j_gene: TRBJ2-7
v_gene: TRBV6-2/TRBV6-3
abundance: -
CDR3aa: CASSWAGEYEQYF
CDR3nt: TGTGCCAGCAGTTGGGCGGGGGAGTACGAGCAGTACTTC

d_gene: -
j_gene: TRBJ2-3
v_gene: TRBV30
abundance: -
CDR3aa: CAWSRVTDTQYF
CDR3nt: TGTGCCTGGAGTCGGGTCACAGATACGCAGTATTTT

d_gene: -
j_gene: TRBJ2-5
v_gene: TRBV9
abundance: -
CDR3aa: CASSGSGGAYETQYF
CDR3nt: TGTGCCAGCAGTGGGTCCGGCGGGGCATATGAGACCCAGTACTTC

d_gene: TRBD2
j_gene: TRBJ2-1
v_gene: TRBV29-1
abundance: -
CDR3aa: CSVIPQRGGLYNEQFF
CDR3nt: TGCAGCGTTATTCCCCAGCGGGGGGGCCTCTACAATGAGCAGTTCTTC

d_gene: -
j_gene: TRBJ2-1
v_gene: TRBV29-1
abundance: -
CDR3aa: CSVYINEQFF
CDR3nt: TGCAGCGTTTATATCAATGAGCAGTTCTTC

d_gene: -
j_gene: TRBJ1-2
v_gene: TRBV6-2/TRBV6-3
abundance: -
CDR3aa: CASSYPAGHYGYTF
CDR3nt: TGTGCCAGCAGTTACCCGGCAGGGCACTATGGCTACACCTTC

d_gene: -
j_gene: TRBJ1-2
v_gene: TRBV6-6
abundance: -
CDR3aa: CASSTGYYGYTF
CDR3nt: TGTGCCAGCAGTACAGGGTACTATGGCTACACCTTC

d_gene: TRBD2
j_gene: TRBJ2-3
v_gene: TRBV5-4
abundance: -
CDR3aa: CASSSLRTSGGYDTQYF
CDR3nt: TGTGCCAGCAGCTCCCTTAGGACTAGCGGGGGGTACGATACGCAGTATTTT

d_gene: -
j_gene: TRBJ2-7
v_gene: TRBV9
abundance: -
CDR3aa: CASSVEGTAYEQYF
CDR3nt: TGTGCCAGCAGCGTAGAAGGGACTGCTTACGAGCAGTACTTC

d_gene: -
j_gene: TRBJ1-5
v_gene: TRBV15
abundance: once
CDR3aa: CATSTGTSNQPQHF
CDR3nt: TGTGCCACCAGCACCGGGACAAGCAATCAGCCCCAGCATTTT

d_gene: -
j_gene: TRBJ1-5
v_gene: TRBV19
abundance: -
CDR3aa: CASSPQDFSNQPQHF
CDR3nt: TGTGCCAGTAGTCCCCAGGATTTTAGCAATCAGCCCCAGCATTTT

d_gene: TRBD2
j_gene: TRBJ2-1
v_gene: TRBV19
abundance: once
CDR3aa: CASTTGTSEAYNEQFF
CDR3nt: TGTGCCAGTACCACTGGGACTAGCGAAGCCTACAATGAGCAGTTCTTC

d_gene: -
j_gene: TRBJ2-1
v_gene: TRBV7-2
abundance: -
CDR3aa: CASSLEGAGEQFF
CDR3nt: TGTGCCAGCAGCTTAGAGGGGGCGGGAGAGCAGTTCTTC

d_gene: -
j_gene: TRBJ2-7
v_gene: TRBV3-1/TRBV3-2
abundance: -
CDR3aa: CASSQSGDLYEQYF
CDR3nt: TGTGCCAGCAGCCAATCAGGGGATCTATACGAGCAGTACTTC

d_gene: TRBD2
j_gene: TRBJ2-1
v_gene: TRBV6-6
abundance: -
CDR3aa: CASSARGGNEQFF
CDR3nt: TGTGCCAGCAGTGCTCGGGGGGGCAATGAGCAGTTCTTC

d_gene: -
j_gene: TRBJ1-4
v_gene: TRBV9
abundance: -
CDR3aa: CASSVAPGKKLFF
CDR3nt: TGTGCCAGCAGCGTAGCCCCGGGTAAAAAACTGTTTTTT

d_gene: -
j_gene: TRBJ1-4
v_gene: TRBV21-1
abundance: -
CDR3aa: CASSSIFRTGFHEKLFF
CDR3nt: TGTGCCAGCAGCTCCATTTTTAGAACGGGATTTCATGAAAAACTGTTTTTT

d_gene: -
j_gene: TRBJ2-7
v_gene: TRBV5-8
abundance: -
CDR3aa: CASSYKDRKIYEQYF
CDR3nt: TGTGCCAGCAGCTACAAAGACAGGAAGATCTACGAGCAGTACTTC

d_gene: TRBD2
j_gene: TRBJ2-5
v_gene: TRBV10-2
abundance: -
CDR3aa: CASGNSGRARVYQETQYF
CDR3nt: TGCGCCAGCGGGAATAGCGGGAGGGCCCGCGTGTACCAAGAGACCCAGTACTTC

d_gene: -
j_gene: TRBJ2-5
v_gene: TRBV21-1
abundance: -
CDR3aa: CASSKVAGEQETQYF
CDR3nt: TGTGCCAGCAGCAAAGTGGCGGGGGAACAAGAGACCCAGTACTTC